The 20 T cell receptor beta chains in this list originate from one sample, sequenced in a study of PD-L1 blockade in urothelial cancer. Libraries were prepared by immunoSEQ multiplex PCR; TCRdb keeps only in-frame clonotypes and omits some of them. The table lists 90,000 to 120,000 clones, roughly 84% of them singletons. This specimen was PBMCs, taken around atezolizumab (anti-PD-L1) treatment. The receptors originated from a man aged 50-60 years with urothelial cancer.

This clone was counted a single time. The V call is TRBV5-5, the J call TRBJ1-4, with 8 bases lining up with TRBD1. V was clipped by 4 bases and J by 6 bases; unmatched bases: 8. Germline V lookup: CDR1 SGHKS, CDR2 YYEKEE (reference sequence). CDR3 length equals 15 residues. The CDR3 loop is CASSRGQGQDEKLFF. CDR3 nucleotides: TGTGCCAGCAGCCGAGGACAGGGCCAAGATGAAAAACTGTTTTTT.

The J gene is TRBJ2-7, the V gene TRBV14; the D gene is possibly TRBD1 (5 bases). The CDR3 loop spans 12 amino acids. Germline lookup yields CDR1 SGHDN and CDR2 FVKESK. V lost 0 bases to trimming and J lost 12 bases, with 12 bases between them. The CDR3 DNA follows: TGTGCCAGCAGCCAAGATTTGACAGTGTTGTACTTC. It specifies CASSQDLTVLYF.

V gene TRBV27 combines with J gene TRBJ2-5; weak D call: TRBD2 (7 bases). V lost 6 bases to trimming and J lost 2 bases, with 19 bases between them. CDR1 is MNHEY, CDR2 SMNVEV, per germline (reference sequence). The CDR3 consists of 16 residues. CDR3 in DNA: TGTGCCAGCAGCCAACACAGCGGGACATTACAAGAGACCCAGTACTTC. Protein: CASSQHSGTLQETQYF.

This clone appeared a single time. The rearrangement uses TRBV18 and TRBJ2-7; D unresolved. V lost 3 bases and J lost 1, with 4 bases in between. Germline values: CDR1 KGHSH, CDR2 LQKENI. The CDR3 is 12 residues long. The CDR3 DNA follows: TGTGCCAGCTCACCCGTTTCCTACGAGCAGTACTTC. Its protein product is CASSPVSYEQYF.

The rearrangement joins TRBV14 to TRBJ1-6; maybe TRBD1 (5 bases). The CDR3 has 15 amino acids. Germline assignment: CDR1 SGHDN and CDR2 FVKESK. V was shortened by 5 bases and J by 7 bases, with 15 bases between the two germline ends. The CDR3 spells CASSFRAGKNSPLHF. The CDR3 bases are TGTGCCAGCAGCTTCAGAGCAGGGAAAAATTCACCCCTCCACTTT.

The chain uses TRBV6-5 and TRBJ1-1; TRBD1 might be the D (6 bases). V was cut by 7 bases and J by 7 bases, with 16 bases left in between. Looked up from germline, CDR1 is MNHEY and CDR2 is SVGAGI. CDR3 length: 13 amino acids. The CDR3 protein is CASTHARGREAFF. Here the CDR3 DNA reads TGTGCCAGCACTCACGCCAGGGGCCGTGAAGCTTTCTTT.

The chain combines TRBV21-1 with TRBJ1-5. TRBV21-1 is a listed pseudogene. The CDR3 is made up of 15 amino acids. CDR3 nucleotides: TGTGCCAGCAGCAAGGCCGAGGTGGGTTTTCAGCCCCAGCATTTT. It yields the protein CASSKAEVGFQPQHF.

The rearrangement links TRBV6-1 to TRBJ2-2; D is uncertain. V was pared by 7 bases and J by 2 bases, with 11 bases between. Germline CDR1 is MNHNS and CDR2 is SASEGT. CDR3 length: 14 residues. In nucleotides, the CDR3 is TGTGCCAGCACACCGGGTCTTAACACCGGGGAGCTGTTTTTT. Its translation: CASTPGLNTGELFF.

This clone appeared once. The identical CDR3 is also encoded by other nucleotide sequences in the sample. The chain links TRBV5-6 to TRBJ1-1, with D maybe TRBD1 (6 bases). CDR1 is SGHDT and CDR2 is YYEEEE in the germline V gene. The CDR3 extends over 13 amino acids. Trimming shortened V by 6 bases and J by 4 bases, and 13 bases separated the two germline ends. CDR3 bases: TGTGCCAGCATATCGAGGGGGAGCACTGAAGCTTTCTTT. Its translation is CASISRGSTEAFF.

The V gene is TRBV27, the J gene TRBJ1-4, with D unresolved. CDR1 and CDR2 (germline): MNHEY, SMNVEV (reference sequence). This CDR3 is built from 16 residues. Trimming stripped 5 bases from V and 5 bases from J, with 18 bases between. The CDR3 loop reads CASSGIRAAMNEKLFF. The CDR3 DNA is TGTGCCAGCAGTGGTATCCGAGCAGCGATGAATGAAAAACTGTTTTTT.

A word on this clone: Additional DNA sequences in this sample encode the identical CDR3. The chain joins TRBV19 to TRBJ1-1; D call uncertain. Per the germline V gene, CDR1 is LNHDA and CDR2 is SQIVND (reference sequence). Between the trimmed V and J ends, which lost 4 bases and 2 bases, there was a span of 5 bases. The CDR3 has 12 amino acids. In DNA form, the CDR3 reads TGTGCCAGTAGTAACAGTAACACTGAAGCTTTCTTT. It codes for CASSNSNTEAFF.

The rearrangement uses TRBV14 and TRBJ2-7; 14 nucleotides align to TRBD2. The length of the CDR3 is 15 residues. With 4 bases clipped from V and 4 bases from J, the junction kept 3 bases outside the gene matches. Per germline, CDR1 SGHDN and CDR2 FVKESK. This CDR3 reads CASSPRLAGGYEQYF. CDR3 nucleotides: TGTGCCAGCAGCCCGCGACTAGCGGGAGGGTACGAGCAGTACTTC.

The chain has TRBV15 and TRBJ2-1, with 10 bases aligning to TRBD2. Looked up from germline, CDR1 is LNHNV and CDR2 is YYDKDF (reference sequence). With 5 bases clipped from V and 2 bases from J, the junction kept 3 bases outside the gene matches. The CDR3 is 15 residues long. CDR3 sequence: CATSGGLAAYNEQFF. The CDR3 nucleotides are TGTGCCACCAGCGGAGGACTAGCGGCCTACAATGAGCAGTTCTTC. Looking up the rest from reference TRBV15 and TRBJ2-1 gives the full variable domain: DAMVIQNPRYQVTQFGKPVTLSCSQTLNHNVMYWYQQKSSQAPKLLFHYYDKDFNNEADTPDNFQSRRPNTSFCFLDIRSPGLGDTAMYLCATSGGLAAYNEQFFGPGTRLTVL.

The V and J genes are TRBV7-8 and TRBJ2-1; a possible D gene is TRBD1 (6 bases). Germline V gives CDR1 SGHVS, CDR2 FQNEAQ. CDR3 length: 13 amino acids. The germline V and J ends were trimmed by 3 bases and 3 bases, with 6 bases remaining between them. The CDR3, as DNA: TGTGCCAGCAGCTTGGACAGCTACAATGAGCAGTTCTTC. Its protein is CASSLDSYNEQFF.

V gene TRBV28 combines with J gene TRBJ2-4; 7 nucleotides align to TRBD2. The CDR3 is 15 amino acids. The germline V gene encodes CDR1 MDHEN and CDR2 SYDVKM. J was trimmed by 0 bases and V by 5 bases; bases with no gene match: 4. DNA of the CDR3: TGTGCCAGCAGTCCTGGGGGGGTAGCCAAAAACATTCAGTACTTC. It codes for CASSPGGVAKNIQYF.

This chain joins TRBV7-9 and TRBJ1-2, with 10 bases that match TRBD1. Germline lookup yields CDR1 SEHNR and CDR2 FQNEAQ (reference sequence). The J segment lost 3 bases and the V segment lost 0 bases, leaving 1 base of the junction unmatched. This CDR3 region has 15 residues. CDR3 DNA: TGTGCCAGCAGCTTAGCAGGGACAGGGGACTATGGCTACACCTTC. This encodes CASSLAGTGDYGYTF.

This clone occurred a few times. The J gene is TRBJ2-1, the V gene TRBV28; TRBD2 agrees at 12 bases. Germline V gene sequence: CDR1 MDHEN, CDR2 SYDVKM. The CDR3 consists of 17 residues. J gave up 3 bases and V 5 bases, and 8 bases lay outside the gene matches. This chain's CDR3 is CASSPSGLAGYYNEQFF. CDR3 nucleotides: TGTGCCAGCAGTCCCTCGGGACTAGCGGGCTACTACAATGAGCAGTTCTTC.

This chain connects TRBV6-6 to TRBJ2-7, with 7 nucleotides matching TRBD1. Unmatched junction bases numbered 12, after V lost 4 bases and J lost 3 bases. The CDR3 extends over 16 amino acids. Germline V gene data show CDR1 as MNHNY and CDR2 as SVGAGI (reference sequence). The CDR3 DNA follows: TGTGCCAGCAGTTCCACAGGGGTTTCCGGACACTACGAGCAGTACTTC. It yields the protein CASSSTGVSGHYEQYF.

This chain connects TRBV19 to TRBJ1-5; 7 nucleotides align to TRBD1. Germline lookup yields CDR1 LNHDA and CDR2 SQIVND (reference sequence). The CDR3 consists of 15 residues. J was trimmed by 3 bases and V by 6 bases; bases with no gene match: 8. This CDR3 is CASRPKQGYNQPQHF. DNA of the CDR3: TGTGCCAGTAGGCCAAAACAGGGGTACAATCAGCCCCAGCATTTT.

The chain links TRBV5-1 to TRBJ2-7; TRBD2 matches at 11 bases. Germline V CDR1 and CDR2: SGHRS, YFSETQ. This CDR3 contains 14 residues. J lost 7 bases, V lost 4 bases, and 7 bases had no gene match. The chain's CDR3 is CASSDLAGGGEQYF. Here the CDR3 DNA reads TGCGCCAGCAGCGACTTAGCGGGAGGGGGGGAGCAGTACTTC. Drawing the rest from reference TRBV5-1 and TRBJ2-7, the complete variable domain is KAGVTQTPRYLIKTRGQQVTLSCSPISGHRSVSWYQQTPGQGLQFLFEYFSETQRNKGNFPGRFSGRQFSNSRSEMNVSTLELGDSALYLCASSDLAGGGEQYFGPGTRLTVT.